The 12 T cell receptor beta chains in this list originate from one sample, sequenced in a study of control samples from healthy donors and cancer patients (dated by TCRdb to the early 2020s). Libraries were made using the immunoSEQ multiplex PCR assay. TCRdb stores this immuneACCESS table with in-frame sequences only. Part of the clones is absent; in the studies checked, under half of the shortfall reflects unresolved V genes, and no reason is known for the rest. For this sample the table gives 65,000 to 75,000 clones, of which roughly 87% were detected only once. Clones ranked in the top ten supply 3% to 4% of the sample. Specimen: blood. These receptors were taken from a woman aged 45 to 65 in good health.

The J gene is TRBJ2-1, the V gene TRBV5-1; D is possibly TRBD1 (5 bases). CDR3 size: 13 residues. V was clipped by 2 bases and J by 4 bases, with 7 bases between them. Germline lookup yields CDR1 SGHRS and CDR2 YFSETQ. This chain's CDR3 is CASSLQDYNEQFF. The CDR3 bases are TGCGCCAGCAGCTTACAGGATTACAATGAGCAGTTCTTC.

The chain has TRBV30 and TRBJ1-2, with a possible D match to TRBD1 (5 bases). The V end was cut by 5 bases, the J end by 3 bases, with 16 bases between. The germline V gene has CDR1 GTSNPN and CDR2 SVGIG (reference sequence). The CDR3 sequence is 14 residues long. CDR3 loop: CAWFRRRGDYGYTF. CDR3 nucleotides: TGTGCCTGGTTCCGGAGACGAGGGGACTATGGCTACACCTTC.

The chain combines TRBV7-2 with TRBJ2-1; weak D call: TRBD2 (5 bases). Germline V gene sequence: CDR1 SGHTA, CDR2 FQGNSA. V was pared by 5 bases and J by 9 bases, with 14 bases between. The CDR3 length is 13 residues. The CDR3 sequence: CASSLFGRGEQFF. The CDR3 DNA is TGTGCCAGCAGCCTCTTCGGCCGGGGTGAGCAGTTCTTC.

The chain couples TRBV9 to TRBJ2-2; D is unresolved. The CDR3 runs 14 residues. Trimming cost V 0 bases and J 1 base, with 4 bases left between them. Germline V gene lookup returns CDR1 SGDLS and CDR2 YYNGEE. As DNA, the CDR3 is TGTGCCAGCAGCGTAGTGGAGAACACCGGGGAGCTGTTTTTT. The encoded protein is CASSVVENTGELFF.

This clone was counted between two and nine times. This rearrangement joins TRBV18 to TRBJ1-6; 10 bases are a match to TRBD1. CDR1 is KGHSH, CDR2 LQKENI, per germline. The CDR3 length is 15 residues. With V trimmed by 2 bases and J by 9 bases, 4 bases remained unmatched. The CDR3 loop is CASSPATGGGSPLHF. The DNA of the CDR3 is TGTGCCAGCTCACCAGCGACAGGGGGCGGTTCACCCCTCCACTTT.

This rearrangement joins TRBV12-3 or TRBV12-4 to TRBJ2-3; the D gene is possibly TRBD1 (6 bases). The CDR3 loop spans 11 amino acids. Trimming took off 5 bases at V and 8 bases at J, with 8 bases between the two ends. The CDR3 nucleotides are TGTGCCAGCAGTGGACAGTTTACGCAGTATTTT. Translated, it gives CASSGQFTQYF.

V and J are TRBV27 and TRBJ2-5; D gene unclear. Deletions cut 4 bases from V and 1 base from J, with 7 bases between. Germline V lookup: CDR1 MNHEY, CDR2 SMNVEV (reference sequence). The CDR3 is made up of 13 amino acids. CDR3 loop: CASSYTLQETQYF. DNA for the CDR3: TGTGCCAGCAGTTATACCCTCCAAGAGACCCAGTACTTC.

The V call is TRBV18, the J call TRBJ2-6; no definite D call. The V gene lost 5 bases and the J gene lost 0 bases, with 11 bases spanning the gap. The CDR3 is 16 amino acids. Germline lookup yields CDR1 KGHSH and CDR2 LQKENI. DNA for the CDR3: TGTGCCAGCTCAAGTAACGGCGTCTCTGGGGCCAACGTCCTGACTTTC. Protein sequence: CASSSNGVSGANVLTF.

A few counts support this clone. This chain connects TRBV28 to TRBJ1-5; D may be TRBD1 (6 bases). Germline CDR1 reads MDHEN; CDR2 reads SYDVKM. This CDR3 contains 16 residues. Trimming took off 3 bases at V and 1 base at J, with 13 bases between the two ends. Here the CDR3 DNA reads TGTGCCAGCAGTTTGGGGGGGGCAGGAAGCAATCAGCCCCAGCATTTT. Protein: CASSLGGAGSNQPQHF.

This chain uses TRBV19 with TRBJ2-7; D is possibly TRBD2 (6 bases). V lost 5 bases and J 7 bases, leaving 18 bases between the germline ends. Germline CDR1 is LNHDA and CDR2 is SQIVND (reference sequence). The CDR3 totals 14 residues. CDR3: CASSSPGGIREQYF. The CDR3 DNA reads TGTGCCAGTAGTTCGCCAGGAGGGATTCGGGAGCAGTACTTC.

By share of the sample, this clone is medium-sized. The junction departs from germline at one end; a sequencing error may be responsible. V usage is TRBV3-1 (or the pseudogene TRBV3-2) and J usage is TRBJ1-1; D perhaps matches TRBD1 (6 bases). This CDR3 region has 13 residues. Looked up from germline, CDR1 is LGHDT and CDR2 is YNNKEL (reference sequence). This chain's CDR3 is CASSPGQIAAHLF. DNA for the CDR3: TGTGCCAGCAGCCCTGGACAGATTGCGGCCCATCTCTTT.

The table lists this clone with a count of one. The gene calls are TRBV6-6 and TRBJ1-1; D perhaps matches TRBD1 (6 bases). Looked up from germline, CDR1 is MNHNY and CDR2 is SVGAGI (reference sequence). V was clipped by 6 bases and J by 1 base, with 9 bases between them. The CDR3 spans 13 residues. CDR3 region: CASSGQQNTEAFF. The CDR3 DNA is TGTGCCAGCAGCGGACAGCAGAACACTGAAGCTTTCTTT.